This entry lists 29 T cell receptor beta chains sequenced from one sample in a study of T cell repertoires in cytomegalovirus infection. No antigen has been identified for these receptors. TCRdb recomputed calls from the reads with MiXCR, one row per CDR3 protein. The top ten clones hold 48% of a sample with a few hundred thousand distinct CDR3 sequences, almost 40% of them seen once. The sequences come from cultured PBMCs, collected from culture after CMV antigen stimulation. Receptors originate from a human donor in good health (CMV status not recorded). Some clones in this sample may be carry-over from other donors' samples.

This clonotype was seen a handful of times. The chain couples TRBV7-2 to TRBJ2-7; D gene ambiguous. There are 13 residues in the CDR3. The V and J ends lost 4 bases and 2 bases respectively, with 9 bases between them. Germline V gene sequence: CDR1 SGHTA, CDR2 FQGNSA. CDR3 nucleotide sequence: TGTGCCAGCAGCTCCGGGCCTCCCTACGAGCAGTACTTC. As protein: CASSSGPPYEQYF.

This chain uses TRBV7-9 with TRBJ2-1, with TRBD2 identical over 10 bases. The V segment lost 6 bases and the J segment 5 bases; nucleotides outside the gene matches: 4. This CDR3 spans 14 amino acids. Germline V gene data show CDR1 as SEHNR and CDR2 as FQNEAQ (reference sequence). The CDR3 sequence: CASSQLAGDNEQFF. CDR3 DNA sequence: TGTGCCAGCAGTCAGCTAGCGGGAGACAATGAGCAGTTCTTC. The full variable domain, its missing parts supplied by reference TRBV7-9 and TRBJ2-1, is DTGVSQNPRHKITKRGQNVTFRCDPISEHNRLYWYRQTLGQGPEFLTYFQNEAQLEKSRLLSDRFSAERPKGSFSTLEIQRTEQGDSAMYLCASSQLAGDNEQFFGPGTRLTVL.

The chain uses TRBV7-8 and TRBJ1-1, with D unresolved. The V end lost 2 bases, the J end lost 6 bases, and 13 bases lay between the germline ends. CDR1 and CDR2 from the germline V gene are SGHVS and FQNEAQ. The CDR3 is 14 residues long. The CDR3 protein is CASSLQTARAEAFF. CDR3 sequence (DNA): TGTGCCAGCAGCTTACAAACAGCGCGGGCTGAAGCTTTCTTT.

The rearrangement uses TRBV24-1 and TRBJ2-1; the match to TRBD1 covers 7 bases. The CDR3 has 15 amino acids. Trimming took 3 bases from V and 5 from J; bases not matched to a gene: 6. The V gene's germline CDR1 is KGHDR and CDR2 SFDVKD. CDR3: CATSDIGTVHNEQFF. CDR3 bases: TGTGCCACCAGTGATATCGGGACAGTCCACAATGAGCAGTTCTTC.

This clonotype was found a few times. V gene TRBV2 combines with J gene TRBJ1-5; 9 nucleotides agree with TRBD1. Trimming removed 6 bases from V and 15 bases from J; junction bases left unmatched: 18. The CDR3 contains 15 residues. The germline V gene encodes CDR1 SNHLY and CDR2 FYNNEI. CDR3 sequence reads: CASRHNRGRLDEGHF. The CDR3 DNA is TGTGCCAGCAGGCACAACAGGGGGCGTTTGGATGAGGGGCATTTT.

This rearrangement joins TRBV7-8 to TRBJ2-7; D is perhaps TRBD1 (6 bases). The CDR3 extends over 15 amino acids. The germline V and J ends were trimmed by 4 bases and 2 bases, with 15 bases remaining between them. Per the germline V gene, CDR1 is SGHVS and CDR2 is FQNEAQ. In DNA, the CDR3 is TGTGCCAGCAGCTCGAACAGGGTGGGGACCTACGAGCAGTACTTC. Translated, it gives CASSSNRVGTYEQYF.

V and J are TRBV11-3 and TRBJ1-5; possible D gene TRBD1, 5 bases. The CDR3 contains 18 residues. CDR1 SGHNT and CDR2 YENEEA come from the germline V gene. V dropped 5 bases and J dropped 0 bases, with 20 bases sitting between them. The CDR3: CASSIYLRQLYSNQPQHF. For the CDR3, the DNA is TGTGCCAGCAGCATCTATCTTCGACAGCTTTATAGCAATCAGCCCCAGCATTTT.

With regard to this clonotype: A much larger clone lies a single base off, so this may be a read error. The chain carries TRBV6-8 and TRBJ1-1, with a weak D call TRBD1 (5 bases). Trimming cost V 5 bases and J 1 base, with 5 bases left between them. In germline, CDR1 is MNHGY, CDR2 SAAAGT. The CDR3 runs 12 residues. As DNA, the CDR3 is TGTGCCAGCAGTGGGGCGAACACTGAAGCTTTCTTT. Protein product: CASSGANTEAFF.

To note about this clonotype: The junction departs from germline at one end; a sequencing error may be responsible. V and J are TRBV6-1 and TRBJ1-1, with unresolved D. Germline values: CDR1 MNHNS, CDR2 SASEGT. The CDR3 runs 10 residues. For the CDR3, the DNA is TGTGCCAGCAGTGAGAGGGCCCGAGCCTTT. Its translation: CASSERARAF.

The rearrangement uses TRBV7-9 and TRBJ1-5; a weak D match, TRBD1 (6 bases). V was clipped by 5 bases and J by 3 bases, with 14 bases between them. The CDR3 has 15 amino acids. In germline, CDR1 is SEHNR, CDR2 FQNEAQ (reference sequence). The CDR3 region is CASSPTGPFNQPQHF. The CDR3, as DNA: TGTGCCAGCAGCCCTACAGGGCCTTTCAATCAGCCCCAGCATTTT.

The chain employs TRBV7-2 and TRBJ1-1; 7 positions agree with TRBD1. Germline V gene sequence: CDR1 SGHTA, CDR2 FQGNSA. The length of the CDR3 is 15 residues. V lost 6 bases, J lost 1 base, and 8 bases stayed unmatched. The CDR3 region is CASRLRTGSNTEAFF. The DNA for the CDR3 is TGTGCCAGCAGATTAAGGACAGGCTCGAACACTGAAGCTTTCTTT.

This clonotype was seen more than once but under ten times. The V gene is TRBV7-9, the J gene TRBJ2-1; no clear D. The V end lost 5 bases, the J end lost 5 bases, and 19 bases lay between the germline ends. The germline CDR1 and CDR2 sequences are SEHNR and FQNEAQ (reference sequence). The CDR3 totals 16 residues. CDR3 DNA sequence: TGTGCCAGCAGCCCACCCTTAGGCGGTAGAAACAATGAGCAGTTCTTC. Translated, it gives CASSPPLGGRNNEQFF.

This chain uses TRBV2 with TRBJ1-2, with no clear D. Germline assignment: CDR1 SNHLY and CDR2 FYNNEI. This CDR3 contains 12 residues. The V end lost 3 bases, the J end lost 4 bases, and 6 bases lay between the germline ends. As DNA, the CDR3 is TGTGCCAGCAGTGACACCCGCTATGGCTACACCTTC. Translated, it gives CASSDTRYGYTF.

This clonotype was counted between two and nine times. V usage is TRBV7-2 and J usage is TRBJ2-1; tentatively, D is TRBD2 (5 bases). Trimming took 2 bases from V and 7 from J, leaving 15 bases between them. Germline V gene data show CDR1 as SGHTA and CDR2 as FQGNSA. This CDR3 has 15 residues. The CDR3 DNA sequence: TGTGCCAGCAGCTTATTTGGTGGGAGCTGGAATGAGCAGTTCTTC. Its protein is CASSLFGGSWNEQFF.

V is TRBV6-2 or TRBV6-3 and J is TRBJ2-1; the D is unclear. There are 18 residues in the CDR3. Germline V gene lookup returns CDR1 MNHEY and CDR2 SVGEGT. The germline V and J ends were trimmed by 1 base and 4 bases, with 20 bases remaining between them. The CDR3 DNA reads as TGTGCCAGCAGTTACTTAACCCTTGTCCTAGAGCCTTACAATGAGCAGTTCTTC. Translating gives CASSYLTLVLEPYNEQFF.

The rearrangement links TRBV6-1 to TRBJ2-7; 9 positions match TRBD1. The junction had 9 bases not matched to a gene; V was cut back by 5 bases and J by 4 bases. The CDR3 runs 15 residues. CDR1 and CDR2 from the germline V gene are MNHNS and SASEGT. The CDR3 loop reads CASSSLGTGKYEQYF. DNA for the CDR3: TGTGCCAGCAGTTCCTTAGGGACAGGGAAGTACGAGCAGTACTTC.

The gene calls are TRBV7-6 and TRBJ2-1, with D tentatively TRBD2 (5 bases). Per germline, CDR1 SGHVS and CDR2 FNYEAQ. Between the trimmed V and J ends, which lost 3 bases and 9 bases, there was a span of 18 bases. CDR3 length equals 15 residues. Here the CDR3 reads CASSLDLPPTGEQFF. CDR3 DNA: TGTGCCAGCAGCTTGGACTTACCGCCCACGGGTGAGCAGTTCTTC.

This sequence joins TRBV7-2 and TRBJ1-2, with D perhaps TRBD1 (6 bases). The V end lost 5 bases, the J end lost 4 bases, and 11 bases lay between the germline ends. Germline CDR1 SGHTA, CDR2 FQGNSA. The CDR3 contains 13 residues. As DNA, the CDR3 is TGTGCCAGCAGCGCCGGCAGGGGCTATGGCTACACCTTC. Amino acid sequence: CASSAGRGYGYTF.

The rearrangement joins TRBV6-5 to TRBJ1-1; D perhaps matches TRBD1 (6 bases). The CDR3 is 13 amino acids. Trimming shortened V by 7 bases and J by 4 bases, and 13 bases separated the two germline ends. CDR1 and CDR2 from the germline V gene are MNHEY and SVGAGI. In DNA form, the CDR3 reads TGTGCCAGCAACCGAGACAGGTCCACTGAAGCTTTCTTT. Protein: CASNRDRSTEAFF.

Regarding this clonotype: Given a much more abundant clone one base away, this may be a read error. V gene TRBV11-2 combines with J gene TRBJ2-6; no definite D call. In germline, CDR1 is SGHAT, CDR2 FQNNGV. The CDR3 loop spans 17 amino acids. V was pared by 1 base and J by 0 bases, with 10 bases between. The CDR3 is CASSLAPNSSGANVLTF. CDR3 coding DNA: TGTGCCAGCAGCTTAGCCCCGAACAGCTCTGGGGCCAACGTCCTGACTTTC.

This sequence joins TRBV7-9 and TRBJ2-1; 10 bases are shared with TRBD2. CDR1 and CDR2 from the germline V gene are SEHNR and FQNEAQ (reference sequence). The CDR3 sequence is 15 residues long. The junction had 5 bases not matched to a gene; V was cut back by 4 bases and J by 5 bases. The CDR3 sequence: CASSSERGGNNEQFF. The CDR3 nucleotides are TGTGCCAGCAGCTCCGAGCGGGGGGGAAACAATGAGCAGTTCTTC. The full variable domain, rest sourced from reference TRBV7-9 and TRBJ2-1, is DTGVSQNPRHKITKRGQNVTFRCDPISEHNRLYWYRQTLGQGPEFLTYFQNEAQLEKSRLLSDRFSAERPKGSFSTLEIQRTEQGDSAMYLCASSSERGGNNEQFFGPGTRLTVL.

This clonotype has just one count. This chain connects TRBV2 to TRBJ1-1; no reliable D call. With 9 bases removed from V and 4 bases from J, the gap between germline ends came to 12 bases. This CDR3 is 12 amino acids long. Per germline, CDR1 SNHLY and CDR2 FYNNEI. The CDR3 nucleotides read TGTGCCAGTTGGGTGGCGCGCACTGAAGCTTTCTTT. It codes for CASWVARTEAFF.

This clonotype has a handful of counts. The chain uses TRBV6-1 and TRBJ2-2; D may be TRBD1 (8 bases). Trimming pared 7 bases from V and 6 bases from J, leaving 15 bases between. This CDR3 comprises 14 residues. Germline CDR1 is MNHNS and CDR2 is SASEGT. CDR3 bases: TGTGCCAGCACAAACAGGGGGGGGGCCGGGGAGCTGTTTTTT. Translated, it gives CASTNRGGAGELFF.

The table lists this clonotype with a count of one. J is TRBJ1-1 and V is TRBV29-1, with 7 bases matching TRBD1. J was trimmed by 5 bases and V by 4 bases; bases with no gene match: 7. The CDR3 length is 13 residues. Germline CDR1 reads SQVTM; CDR2 reads ANQGSEA. The CDR3: CSVANRQGTEAFF. The CDR3 DNA is TGCAGCGTTGCGAACCGACAGGGAACTGAAGCTTTCTTT.

The chain links TRBV28 to TRBJ2-7, with TRBD1 matching 8 bases. Germline CDR1 and CDR2: MDHEN and SYDVKM. V shed 8 bases and J 3 bases; nucleotides not matched to a gene: 15. The CDR3 covers 16 residues. The CDR3 DNA is TGTGCCAGCCAAGGACAGGGTTTTGAGTCGGTCTACGAGCAGTACTTC. This codes for CASQGQGFESVYEQYF.

The rearrangement uses TRBV6-1 and TRBJ1-5; 10 bases are shared with TRBD1. The V segment lost 2 bases and the J segment 7 bases; nucleotides outside the gene matches: 5. The CDR3 has 15 residues. From germline, CDR1 is MNHNS and CDR2 SASEGT. The CDR3 coding sequence is TGTGCCAGCAGTGAATGGAGGACAGGGGGGCAGCCCCAGCATTTT. Its translation: CASSEWRTGGQPQHF.

The CDR3 DNA sequence: TGTGCCAGCTTCGCAGGGATTATCTATGGCTACACCTTC. This codes for CASFAGIIYGYTF. The chain links TRBV2 to TRBJ1-2, with D perhaps TRBD1 (5 bases). Germline loops: CDR1 SNHLY, CDR2 FYNNEI. V dropped 8 bases and J dropped 4 bases, with 14 bases sitting between them. This CDR3 is 13 amino acids long.

This clonotype was detected a few times. The chain joins TRBV7-9 to TRBJ2-3, with D hard to call. Germline loops: CDR1 SEHNR, CDR2 FQNEAQ (reference sequence). Trimming pared 4 bases from V and 6 bases from J, leaving 11 bases between. The CDR3 is 13 residues long. The CDR3 is CASSSSTGDTQYF. The CDR3 DNA sequence: TGTGCCAGCAGCTCCTCGACTGGTGATACGCAGTATTTT.

This clonotype was recorded a few times. This rearrangement joins TRBV12-3 or TRBV12-4 to TRBJ1-1, with D maybe TRBD1 (6 bases). The CDR3 is made up of 13 amino acids. V lost 6 bases and J 8 bases, leaving 16 bases between the germline ends. DNA for the CDR3: TGTGCCAGCAGGTATACAGGGATGGGGGAAGCTTTCTTT. The encoded protein is CASRYTGMGEAFF.